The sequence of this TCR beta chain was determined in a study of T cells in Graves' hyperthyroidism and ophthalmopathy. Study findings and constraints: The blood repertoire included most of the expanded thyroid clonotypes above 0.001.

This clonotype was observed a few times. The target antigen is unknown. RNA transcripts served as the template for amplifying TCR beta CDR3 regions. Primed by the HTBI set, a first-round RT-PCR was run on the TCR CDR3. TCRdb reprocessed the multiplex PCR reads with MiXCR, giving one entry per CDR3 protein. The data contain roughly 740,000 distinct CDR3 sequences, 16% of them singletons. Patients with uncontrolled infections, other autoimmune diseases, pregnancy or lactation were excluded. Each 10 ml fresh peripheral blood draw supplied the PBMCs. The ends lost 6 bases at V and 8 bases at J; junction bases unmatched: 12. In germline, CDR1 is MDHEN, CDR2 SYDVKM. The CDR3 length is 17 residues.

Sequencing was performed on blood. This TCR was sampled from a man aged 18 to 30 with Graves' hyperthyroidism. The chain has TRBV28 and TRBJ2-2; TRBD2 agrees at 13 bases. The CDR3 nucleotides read TGTGCCAGCAGCTCTGCTGGACTAGCGGGAGTAACGGGGGAGCTGTTTTTT. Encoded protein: CASSSAGLAGVTGELFF.